The clone carrying this T cell receptor beta chain has at least ten counts. These data belong to a study of regulatory T cells in long-lasting Graves disease. Arm-PCR of CDR3 regions and iRepertoire HTBI primers were used to build TCR beta libraries. From the multiplex PCR reads, TCRdb called clonotypes with MiXCR, one entry per CDR3 protein. Among hundreds of thousands of distinct CDR3 sequences, 14% to 15% were seen once, and the ten largest hold about 8%. Specified time point: newly diagnosed GD, antithyroid drugs for less than 3 months. PBMC RNA was the source of the TCR library. By American Thyroid Association guidelines, Graves' disease was diagnosed in the cohort. The germline CDR1 and CDR2 sequences are SGHNT and YENEEA. Trimming cost V 3 bases and J 1 base, with 6 bases left between them. There are 14 residues in the CDR3. A further study also used this sample, focusing on T cells in Graves' hyperthyroidism and ophthalmopathy. That source reports: Graves' hyperthyroidism was deemed stable given no ophthalmopathy progression within 18 months. A patient was excluded if there was uncontrolled infection, other autoimmune disease, pregnancy or lactation. The TCR CDR3 was amplified in a first-round RT-PCR using the HTBI primer set.

The sequencing here drew on peripheral blood mononuclear cells (PBMCs), taken at new diagnosis, from a patient treated with antithyroid drugs. The clonotype comes from a woman between 40 and 50 years old with Graves disease. V and J are TRBV11-3 and TRBJ2-2; D unclear. The CDR3 spells CASSFRQNTGELFF. CDR3 nucleotide sequence: TGTGCCAGCAGCTTTAGACAGAACACCGGGGAGCTGTTTTTT.